Detailed here is one TCR beta chain. The data stem from a study of somatic mutations in cytotoxic T cells in rheumatoid arthritis. Trimming removed 0 bases at V and 1 base at J, with 8 bases between. The germline V gene has CDR1 WSHSY and CDR2 SAAADI. This CDR3 has 15 amino acids. Assay used: immunoSEQ multiplex PCR; TCRdb lists only in-frame clones, some missing. The sample contains fewer than 25,000 clones, about 80% of which appear only once. V gene TRBV10-2 combines with J gene TRBJ2-3, with D unclear. This sequence originates from a woman aged 50 to 60 in good health. The sample was CD8+ T cells sorted from blood. Here the CDR3 reads CASSESGEGTDTQYF. DNA for the CDR3: TGCGCCAGCAGTGAGTCAGGAGAGGGCACAGATACGCAGTATTTT.